One sample yielded the 14 T cell receptor beta chains listed below, sequenced in a study of cytomegalovirus exposure and HLA in healthy donors. The PCR employed 60 Vbeta primers together with 13 Jbeta primers. Repertoires were generated with immunoSEQ multiplex PCR, while TCRdb's copy carries only in-frame clones and drops some. The table records 60,000 to 75,000 clones, roughly 74% of them present only once. The sample comprised PBMCs. The receptors were gathered from a woman aged 55-75 years in good health and CMV-seropositive.

This clone showed up just a few times. CDR3 DNA: TGTGCCAGCAGCGTAGGCGGGGGGCGGAGCACCGGGGAGCTGTTTTTT. Translated: CASSVGGGRSTGELFF. This chain uses TRBV9 with TRBJ2-2, with TRBD2 identical over 8 bases. Trimming at V came to 0 bases and at J to 4 bases, leaving 5 bases not matched to a gene. CDR1 is SGDLS and CDR2 is YYNGEE in the germline V gene. The CDR3 spans 16 residues.

This clone was observed a handful of times. The V gene is TRBV6-1, the J gene TRBJ1-3; D not resolved. Looked up from germline, CDR1 is MNHNS and CDR2 is SASEGT. Deletions cut 0 bases from V and 2 bases from J, with 8 bases between. The CDR3 spans 15 residues. CDR3 region: CASSEAYGTGNTIYF. The CDR3 DNA follows: TGTGCCAGCAGTGAAGCTTATGGCACTGGAAACACCATATATTTT.

The chain couples TRBV19 to TRBJ2-5; 10 bases match TRBD1. This CDR3 region has 16 residues. J lost 5 bases, V lost 6 bases, and 12 bases had no gene match. Germline V gene data show CDR1 as LNHDA and CDR2 as SQIVND (reference sequence). The CDR3 spells CASRRTGTGVWETQYF. DNA for the CDR3: TGTGCCAGTAGGCGAACCGGGACAGGGGTCTGGGAGACCCAGTACTTC.

V gene TRBV29-1 combines with J gene TRBJ1-6, with D possibly being TRBD1 (6 bases). Trimming took off 6 bases at V and 7 bases at J, with 13 bases between the two ends. The CDR3 spans 13 residues. The V gene's germline CDR1 is SQVTM and CDR2 ANQGSEA. CDR3 protein: CSVRGGANSPLHF. DNA for the CDR3: TGCAGCGTCCGGGGGGGGGCCAATTCACCCCTCCACTTT.

This clone was seen only a few times. This chain links TRBV6-5 with TRBJ2-3; maybe TRBD2 (6 bases). The CDR3 spans 15 residues. Germline values: CDR1 MNHEY, CDR2 SVGAGI. Between the trimmed V and J ends, which lost 2 bases and 0 bases, there was a span of 9 bases. The CDR3 DNA follows: TGTGCCAGCAGTTACGGCGGACTAAGCACAGATACGCAGTATTTT. Translation: CASSYGGLSTDTQYF.

There are a few counts of this clone. The CDR3 region is CAIGRQSSYNEQFF. CDR3 nucleotide sequence: TGTGCCATCGGGAGGCAGAGCTCCTACAATGAGCAGTTCTTC. The gene calls are TRBV10-3 and TRBJ2-1, with D tentatively TRBD2 (6 bases). This CDR3 is built from 14 residues. Trimming took 8 bases from V and 0 from J, leaving 11 bases between them. The germline V gene has CDR1 ENHRY and CDR2 SYGVKD.

The chain links TRBV2 to TRBJ1-1, with a tentative D call TRBD1 (5 bases). Germline CDR1 is SNHLY and CDR2 is FYNNEI. CDR3 length equals 15 residues. V was shortened by 4 bases and J by 0 bases, with 12 bases between the two germline ends. The CDR3 DNA sequence: TGTGCCAGCAGTGTCCCAGGGCCGATGAACACTGAAGCTTTCTTT. Its protein is CASSVPGPMNTEAFF.

J is TRBJ2-2 and V is TRBV25-1; no clear D gene. From germline, CDR1 is MGHDK and CDR2 SYGVNS. Trimming left V 3 bases short and J 0 bases short, with 5 bases between. This CDR3 spans 14 amino acids. The CDR3 sequence is CASSDRPNTGELFF. CDR3 sequence (DNA): TGTGCCAGCAGTGACAGGCCGAACACCGGGGAGCTGTTTTTT. The whole variable domain, filled in from reference TRBV25-1 and TRBJ2-2, reads EADIYQTPRYLVIGTGKKITLECSQTMGHDKMYWYQQDPGMELHLIHYSYGVNSTEKGDLSSESTVSRIRTEHFPLTLESARPSHTSQYLCASSDRPNTGELFFGEGSRLTVL.

The rearrangement joins TRBV29-1 to TRBJ2-7; possible D gene TRBD1, 7 bases. The CDR3 has 15 residues. Between the trimmed V and J ends, which lost 2 bases and 5 bases, there was a span of 19 bases. Germline V gene lookup returns CDR1 SQVTM and CDR2 ANQGSEA. The CDR3 sequence: CSVEIVGQGGNEQYF. Here the CDR3 DNA reads TGCAGCGTTGAAATTGTTGGTCAGGGGGGTAACGAGCAGTACTTC.

The chain uses TRBV2 and TRBJ1-1; no firm D call. Germline V CDR1 and CDR2: SNHLY, FYNNEI. Between the trimmed V and J ends, which lost 4 bases and 8 bases, there was a span of 17 bases. This CDR3 comprises 14 residues. The CDR3 sequence: CASSVLGGMGEAFF. CDR3 DNA: TGTGCCAGCAGTGTTTTGGGAGGGATGGGGGAAGCTTTCTTT. Complete variable domain (other parts from reference TRBV2 and TRBJ1-1): EPEVTQTPSHQVTQMGQEVILRCVPISNHLYFYWYRQILGQKVEFLVSFYNNEISEKSEIFDDQFSVERPDGSNFTLKIRSTKLEDSAMYFCASSVLGGMGEAFFGQGTRLTVV.

The chain employs TRBV5-1 and TRBJ1-4, with no clear D. CDR1 is SGHRS, CDR2 YFSETQ, per germline. This CDR3 contains 16 residues. The V and J ends lost 4 bases and 5 bases respectively, with 18 bases between them. The CDR3 here is CASSPGSAGGNEKLFF. DNA of the CDR3: TGCGCCAGCAGCCCTGGATCTGCAGGTGGAAATGAAAAACTGTTTTTT.

The rearrangement joins TRBV19 to TRBJ1-2; TRBD1 agrees at 12 bases. The CDR3 totals 14 residues. V shed 4 bases and J 8 bases; nucleotides not matched to a gene: 5. CDR1 and CDR2 (germline): LNHDA, SQIVND (reference sequence). The CDR3 bases are TGTGCCAGTAGTACGGGACAGGGGGCGCGAGGCTACACCTTC. Its translation is CASSTGQGARGYTF.

The chain joins TRBV6-5 to TRBJ1-2; TRBD1 is a possible D gene (5 bases). The ends were cut back, 11 bases at V and 5 bases at J, with 15 bases in the middle. The germline V gene has CDR1 MNHEY and CDR2 SVGAGI. This CDR3 is built from 12 residues. The CDR3 sequence: CAAVGGEYGYTF. The CDR3 DNA reads TGTGCCGCCGTGGGGGGGGAGTATGGCTACACCTTC.

V and J are TRBV12-5 and TRBJ2-7; D call uncertain. The germline CDR1 and CDR2 sequences are LGHNT and FRNRAP. The CDR3 is 13 amino acids. V lost 5 bases and J 3 bases, leaving 11 bases between the germline ends. Here the CDR3 reads CASGGASGYEQYF. The CDR3 nucleotides read TGTGCTAGTGGTGGCGCGTCGGGCTACGAGCAGTACTTC.